This T cell receptor (beta chain) was captured by sequencing in a study of T cell responses to AZD1222 COVID-19 vaccine. Clones were read by immunoSEQ multiplex PCR, and TCRdb kept only the in-frame ones, dropping some. The table shows tens of thousands of clones, with over 60% occurring only once. The CDR3 contains 16 residues. V was shortened by 6 bases and J by 2 bases, with 17 bases between the two germline ends. Germline values: CDR1 MNHEY, CDR2 SMNVEV (reference sequence). The V gene is TRBV27, the J gene TRBJ1-5; tentatively, D is TRBD1 (5 bases). Sequenced material: peripheral blood, taken on day 0 of AZD1222 vaccination. The sequence derives from an adult in good health. The CDR3 nucleotides read TGTGCCAGCAGCTTAAGAGGGGAGCCGGGCAATCAGCCCCAGCATTTT. Residues: CASSLRGEPGNQPQHF.